The 21 T cell receptor beta chains given below trace back to one sample, sequenced in a study of CD8 T cells in Susac syndrome. RNA in amounts of about 0.45 to 1 ug was reverse transcribed with random hexamers. TCRdb redid the calling of the immunoSEQ multiplex PCR reads with MiXCR, one entry per CDR3 protein. This sample has about 90,000 distinct CDR3 sequences, with 95% to 96% found just once. The material sequenced was CD8+ T cells from PBMCs. These receptors were collected from a human donor with Susac syndrome.

This rearrangement joins TRBV10-3 to TRBJ2-1; D is unclear. V lost 10 bases to trimming and J lost 0 bases, with 13 bases between them. CDR1 is ENHRY and CDR2 is SYGVKD in the germline V gene. The CDR3 is made up of 14 amino acids. The CDR3 loop reads CASSPEDSYNEQFF. DNA of the CDR3: TGTGCCAGCAGCCCAGAAGACTCCTACAATGAGCAGTTCTTC.

The J gene is TRBJ2-7, the V gene TRBV20-1; 11 nucleotides match TRBD1. The CDR3 totals 14 residues. Germline CDR1 reads DFQATT; CDR2 reads SNEGSKA (reference sequence). After removal of 3 bases from V and 4 bases from J, the junction contained 5 bases not matched to a gene. The chain's CDR3 is CSASTRDRGYEQYF. The CDR3 DNA is TGCAGTGCTAGCACCCGGGACAGGGGGTACGAGCAGTACTTC.

This clonotype was counted a single time. The chain recombines TRBV11-1 with TRBJ2-7; a possible D gene is TRBD1 (6 bases). Trimming cost V 3 bases and J 3 bases, with 12 bases left between them. CDR1 is SGHAT, CDR2 FQDESV, per germline (reference sequence). The CDR3 has 14 amino acids. The CDR3 region is CASSFRQQGYEQYF. CDR3 sequence (DNA): TGTGCCAGCAGCTTCCGGCAACAGGGCTACGAGCAGTACTTC.

The CDR3 DNA follows: TGTGCCTGTGACAGCCGAACGAGCTCCTATAATTCACCCCTCCACTTT. The encoded protein is CACDSRTSSYNSPLHF. This rearrangement joins TRBV30 to TRBJ1-6; tentative D call: TRBD1 (5 bases). V lost 6 bases and J lost 0, with 15 bases in between. CDR3 length: 16 amino acids. CDR1 and CDR2 from the germline V gene are GTSNPN and SVGIG (reference sequence).

The J gene is TRBJ2-3, the V gene TRBV20-1, with D perhaps TRBD1 or TRBD2 (5 bases each). Germline CDR1 and CDR2: DFQATT and SNEGSKA (reference sequence). V was clipped by 6 bases and J by 4 bases, with 14 bases between them. The CDR3 runs 13 residues. The chain's CDR3 is CSAPGLAPDTQYF. CDR3 DNA: TGCAGTGCCCCGGGGCTAGCCCCAGATACGCAGTATTTT.

The chain uses TRBV9 and TRBJ2-6; tentative D call: TRBD1 (5 bases). The CDR3 totals 20 residues. V lost 3 bases, J lost 1 base, and 23 bases lay in between. Germline V gives CDR1 SGDLS, CDR2 YYNGEE. CDR3 coding DNA: TGTGCCAGCAGCGCGAGAACCCCCCCAGGGTCTTATTCTGGGGCCAACGTCCTGACTTTC. Translating it yields CASSARTPPGSYSGANVLTF.

The chain joins TRBV20-1 to TRBJ2-7; 7 nucleotides agree with TRBD2. V lost 3 bases and J lost 0; bases outside the gene matches: 8. This CDR3 region has 15 residues. Germline-derived CDR1 and CDR2 are DFQATT and SNEGSKA (reference sequence). The DNA of the CDR3 is TGCAGTGCTAGGGGGAAAGCGGGGAGCTCCTACGAGCAGTACTTC. Its protein is CSARGKAGSSYEQYF.

The V gene is TRBV13, the J gene TRBJ1-6, with a tentative D call TRBD1 (6 bases). The ends were cut back, 2 bases at V and 7 bases at J, with 9 bases in the middle. Germline CDR1 is PRHDT and CDR2 is FYEKMQ (reference sequence). The CDR3 runs to 14 residues. The CDR3 region is CASSLLGANSPLHF. DNA of the CDR3: TGTGCCAGCAGCTTATTGGGGGCCAATTCACCCCTCCACTTT.

This clonotype was counted once. This rearrangement joins TRBV4-2 to TRBJ1-4, with no clear D. Trimming stripped 0 bases from V and 5 bases from J, with 7 bases between. Germline CDR1 and CDR2: LGHNA and YNFKEQ. The CDR3 sequence is 14 residues long. DNA of the CDR3: TGTGCCAGCAGCCAAGATAGCGGGAATGAAAAACTGTTTTTT. Translation: CASSQDSGNEKLFF.

This chain links TRBV15 with TRBJ2-7, with D possibly matching TRBD1 (6 bases). The V and J ends lost 6 bases and 6 bases respectively, with 24 bases between them. This CDR3 contains 16 residues. The germline V gene has CDR1 LNHNV and CDR2 YYDKDF (reference sequence). The CDR3 region has the DNA TGTGCCACCAGTCGAGTACATGGACAGTCGGGGTTCGAGCAGTACTTC. It specifies CATSRVHGQSGFEQYF.

This chain's CDR3 is CSAWGTNTGELFF. Written as DNA, the CDR3 is TGCAGCGCCTGGGGGACGAACACCGGGGAGCTGTTTTTT. The chain couples TRBV29-1 to TRBJ2-2; D may match TRBD1 or TRBD2 (5 bases each). Germline CDR1 is SQVTM and CDR2 is ANQGSEA. V lost 7 bases, J lost 0 bases, and 9 bases lay in between. The CDR3 has 13 amino acids.

The chain uses TRBV3-1 and TRBJ1-2; tentatively, D is TRBD1 (6 bases). CDR3 length: 14 residues. Germline lookup yields CDR1 LGHDT and CDR2 YNNKEL (reference sequence). V lost 0 bases to trimming and J lost 7 bases, with 12 bases between them. CDR3 region: CASSQDGGPSGYTF. In DNA form, the CDR3 reads TGTGCCAGCAGCCAAGATGGGGGGCCTAGTGGCTACACCTTC. The full variable domain, completed using reference TRBV3-1 and TRBJ1-2, is DTAVSQTPKYLVTQMGNDKSIKCEQNLGHDTMYWYKQDSKKFLKIMFSYNNKELIINETVPNRFSPKSPDKAHLNLHINSLELGDSAVYFCASSQDGGPSGYTFGSGTRLTVV.

This clonotype appeared once. V and J are TRBV7-8 and TRBJ2-5; 11 bases align to TRBD2. J gave up 5 bases and V 2 bases, and 10 bases lay outside the gene matches. Germline CDR1 reads SGHVS; CDR2 reads FQNEAQ. This CDR3 region has 17 residues. In DNA, the CDR3 is TGTGCCAGCAGCTTAATCAAACTAGCGGGGGAAGGTGAGACCCAGTACTTC. It specifies CASSLIKLAGEGETQYF.

The chain is built from TRBV5-4 and TRBJ1-6; D may be TRBD1 (5 bases). V lost 4 bases and J lost 8, with 19 bases in between. Germline V lookup: CDR1 SGHNT, CDR2 YYREEE (reference sequence). The CDR3 is 16 residues long. Written as DNA, the CDR3 is TGTGCCAGCAGCAATTCAATGGGGGAAGTCGATTCACCCCTCCACTTT. Its translation: CASSNSMGEVDSPLHF.

V is TRBV20-1 and J is TRBJ1-2; 7 nucleotides line up with TRBD1. From germline, CDR1 is DFQATT and CDR2 SNEGSKA (reference sequence). CDR3 size: 12 residues. V was pared by 6 bases and J by 8 bases, with 9 bases of the junction left unmatched. This CDR3 reads CSARQGGRGYTF. In DNA form, the CDR3 reads TGCAGTGCGCGACAGGGAGGTCGGGGCTACACCTTC.

This clonotype has only one observation. This sequence joins TRBV7-2 and TRBJ1-2; D call uncertain. Germline V lookup: CDR1 SGHTA, CDR2 FQGNSA. With 4 bases removed from V and 7 bases from J, the gap between germline ends came to 13 bases. The CDR3 covers 13 residues. The CDR3 DNA reads as TGTGCCAGCAGCTCGACTTCCGCGGGTGGCTACACCTTC. It encodes CASSSTSAGGYTF.

The chain couples TRBV20-1 to TRBJ1-1, with D perhaps TRBD1 (6 bases). This CDR3 has 13 amino acids. Between the trimmed V and J ends, which lost 5 bases and 1 base, there was a span of 11 bases. Germline assignment: CDR1 DFQATT and CDR2 SNEGSKA (reference sequence). This CDR3 reads CSASAQGNTEAFF. CDR3 in DNA: TGCAGTGCTTCGGCACAGGGGAACACTGAAGCTTTCTTT.

The chain couples TRBV6-5 to TRBJ2-1; 9 nucleotides match TRBD1. CDR1 MNHEY and CDR2 SVGAGI come from the germline V gene. This CDR3 spans 13 amino acids. The V segment lost 7 bases and the J segment 6 bases; nucleotides outside the gene matches: 4. CDR3 coding DNA: TGTGCCAGCATCGCGACAGGGGGCAATGAGCAGTTCTTC. This encodes CASIATGGNEQFF.

This clonotype was counted once. This chain joins TRBV29-1 and TRBJ1-3; the D is unclear. CDR1 is SQVTM and CDR2 is ANQGSEA in the germline V gene. Trimming pared 0 bases from V and 4 bases from J, leaving 13 bases between. The CDR3 has 15 amino acids. This CDR3 reads CSVEDKTAGGNTIYF. For the CDR3, the DNA is TGCAGCGTTGAAGACAAAACCGCGGGGGGAAACACCATATATTTT.

This clonotype has just one count. The chain combines TRBV20-1 with TRBJ1-5; D is perhaps TRBD1 (5 bases). Germline lookup yields CDR1 DFQATT and CDR2 SNEGSKA (reference sequence). Trimming removed 3 bases from V and 0 bases from J, with 12 bases in between. This CDR3 region has 15 residues. The CDR3 DNA reads as TGCAGTGCTAGTTCAGGGACTTATAGCAATCAGCCCCAGCATTTT. Translating it yields CSASSGTYSNQPQHF.

The CDR3 reads CASQGPGELFF. DNA for the CDR3: TGTGCCAGCCAAGGACCCGGGGAGCTGTTTTTT. This rearrangement joins TRBV7-9 to TRBJ2-2; D not certain. The ends were cut back, 8 bases at V and 6 bases at J, with 7 bases in the middle. The CDR3 sequence is 11 residues long. The germline gives CDR1 SEHNR, CDR2 FQNEAQ (reference sequence).